This is a list of T cell receptor beta chains from one sample in a study of tumor-infiltrating lymphocytes in oesophageal squamous cell carcinoma. Using its own MiXCR run on the PCR reads, TCRdb lists one record per CDR3 protein. Of about 12,000 distinct CDR3 sequences listed, roughly 54% are singletons. Sequencing was carried out using esophageal tumor tissue. The receptors derive from a female donor with esophageal squamous cell carcinoma. CDR3s include the opening cysteine and the closing phenylalanine or tryptophan. The D gene is left open where the match is weak. Size is omitted from some rows. Given values are once, few, many or a class for expanded clones.

TRBV7-2	-	TRBJ1-2	-	TGTGCCAGCAGCTTAGTAGGGAATGGTGGCTACACCTTC	CASSLVGNGGYTF
TRBV19	-	TRBJ2-4	-	TGTGCCAGTAGTTTCCGGGACTCGATCAAGATGGTGTTCTTC	CASSFRDSIKMVFF
TRBV7-7	few	TRBJ2-3	-	TGTGCTAGCAGCTATCATAGCTCAGATACGCAGTATTTT	CASSYHSSDTQYF
TRBV11-2	-	TRBJ2-7	-	TGTGCCAGCAGCTTAGTGCGGGGCTCCTACGAGCAGTACTTC	CASSLVRGSYEQYF
TRBV7-2	large	TRBJ1-1	TRBD1	TGTGCCAGCAGACGGACAGGGGGGACTGAAGCTTTCTTT	CASRRTGGTEAFF
TRBV28	-	TRBJ2-7	-	TGTGCCAGCAGTTTTCTGAGGGCTGGAACCTACGAGCAGTACTTC	CASSFLRAGTYEQYF
TRBV7-2	-	TRBJ2-7	-	TGTGCCAGCAGCTTAGACACGGGTTCCTACGAGCAGTACTTC	CASSLDTGSYEQYF
TRBV7-2	few	TRBJ2-5	TRBD2	TGTGCCAGCAGCTTAAGCGCCCCTGGGGGAGGGCAAGAGACCCAGTACTTC	CASSLSAPGGGQETQYF
TRBV7-2	-	TRBJ2-1	TRBD1	TGTGCCAGCAGCTTAATGACAGGGACGCACAATGAGCAGTTCTTC	CASSLMTGTHNEQFF
TRBV10-2	-	TRBJ2-3	TRBD2	TGCGCCAGCAGTGAGATTAGCGGGGGAGGAAATACGCAGTATTTT	CASSEISGGGNTQYF
TRBV7-6	few	TRBJ2-3	TRBD2	TGTGCCAGCAGCCGGACTAGCGGGAGTTCAGGCACAGATACGCAGTATTTT	CASSRTSGSSGTDTQYF
TRBV5-1	many	TRBJ2-1	TRBD1	TGCGCCAGCAGCCTGCGACAGGGTGGCGAGCAGTTCTTC	CASSLRQGGEQFF
TRBV7-8	-	TRBJ2-7	-	TGTGCCCGCAAGCCGGATTACTACTCCTACGAGCAGTACTTC	CARKPDYYSYEQYF
TRBV7-2	medium-sized	TRBJ1-6	-	TGTGCCAGCAGCTTAGAGGGGGAGTTCTATAATTCACCCCTCCACTTC	CASSLEGEFYNSPLHF
TRBV7-3	few	TRBJ2-5	-	TGTGCCAGCAGCTTACAGGGGTCAGAGACCCAGTACTTC	CASSLQGSETQYF
TRBV12-3/TRBV12-4	few	TRBJ2-1	-	TGTGCCAGCAGTCCCCACACAGGGAATGAGCAGTTCTTC	CASSPHTGNEQFF
TRBV12-3/TRBV12-4	-	TRBJ2-1	-	TGTGCCAGCAGTTTAGGGGGTCCGGTTGAGAATGAGCAGTTCTTC	CASSLGGPVENEQFF
TRBV6-5	-	TRBJ2-1	TRBD2	TGTGCCAGCATTAGCGGGAGGGCCAGAGAGCAGTTCTTC	CASISGRAREQFF